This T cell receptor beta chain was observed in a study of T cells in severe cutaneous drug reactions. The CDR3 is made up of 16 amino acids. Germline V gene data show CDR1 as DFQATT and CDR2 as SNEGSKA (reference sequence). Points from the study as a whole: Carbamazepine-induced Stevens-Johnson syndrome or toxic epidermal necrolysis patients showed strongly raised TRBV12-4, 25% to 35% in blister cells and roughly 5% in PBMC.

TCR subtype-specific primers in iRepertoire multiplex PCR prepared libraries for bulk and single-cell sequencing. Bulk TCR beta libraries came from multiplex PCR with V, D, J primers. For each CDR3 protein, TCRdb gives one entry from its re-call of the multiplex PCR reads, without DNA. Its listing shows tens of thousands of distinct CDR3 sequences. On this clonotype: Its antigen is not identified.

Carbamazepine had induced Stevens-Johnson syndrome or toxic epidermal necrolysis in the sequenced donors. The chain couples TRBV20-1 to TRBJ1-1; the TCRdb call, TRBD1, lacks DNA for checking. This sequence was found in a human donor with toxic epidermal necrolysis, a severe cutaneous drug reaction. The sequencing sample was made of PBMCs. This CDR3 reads CSARDSAGVVHTEAFF.